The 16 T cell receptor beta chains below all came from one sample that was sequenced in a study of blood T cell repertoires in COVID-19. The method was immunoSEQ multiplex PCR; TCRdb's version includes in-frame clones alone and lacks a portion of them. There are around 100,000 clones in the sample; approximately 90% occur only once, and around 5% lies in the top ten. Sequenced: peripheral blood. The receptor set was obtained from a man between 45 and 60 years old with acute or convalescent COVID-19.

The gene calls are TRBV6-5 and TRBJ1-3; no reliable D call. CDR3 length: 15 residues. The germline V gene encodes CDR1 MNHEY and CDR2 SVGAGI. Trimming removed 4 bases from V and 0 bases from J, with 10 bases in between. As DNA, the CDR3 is TGTGCCAGCAGTTCTTTGGCGGGCTCTGGAAACACCATATATTTT. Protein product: CASSSLAGSGNTIYF.

Here the CDR3 DNA reads TGTGCCAGCAGCTTGAGGTTTGGGGCCACCTACAATGAGCAGTTCTTC. This encodes CASSLRFGATYNEQFF. The V call is TRBV7-9, the J call TRBJ2-1; TRBD1 is a possible D gene (5 bases). Per the germline V gene, CDR1 is SEHNR and CDR2 is FQNEAQ (reference sequence). CDR3 length equals 16 residues. Trimming took off 3 bases at V and 2 bases at J, with 14 bases between the two ends.

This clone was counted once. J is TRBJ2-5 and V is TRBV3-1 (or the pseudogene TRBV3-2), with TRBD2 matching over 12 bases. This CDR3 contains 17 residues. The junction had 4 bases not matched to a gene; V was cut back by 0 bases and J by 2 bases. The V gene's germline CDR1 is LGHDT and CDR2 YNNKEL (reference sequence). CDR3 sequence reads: CASSQEGLAGGQETQYF. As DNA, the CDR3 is TGTGCCAGCAGCCAAGAAGGGCTAGCGGGAGGGCAAGAGACCCAGTACTTC.

CDR3 DNA sequence: TGCGCCAGCAGCCTCCGGGTGATGTGGGACAGGAGAGACACCTATAATTCACCCCTCCACTTT. Encoded protein: CASSLRVMWDRRDTYNSPLHF. V is TRBV4-1 and J is TRBJ1-6; 8 bases agree with TRBD1. V was pared by 4 bases and J by 2 bases, with 19 bases of the junction left unmatched. The CDR3 spans 21 residues. Germline loops: CDR1 MGHRA, CDR2 YSYEKL.

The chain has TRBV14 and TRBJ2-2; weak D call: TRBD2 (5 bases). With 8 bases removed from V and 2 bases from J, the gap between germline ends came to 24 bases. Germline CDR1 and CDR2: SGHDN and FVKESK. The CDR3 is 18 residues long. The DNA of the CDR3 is TGTGCCAGCCTTTTCGGGATATCGCCGGTCGAAAACACCGGGGAGCTGTTTTTT. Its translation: CASLFGISPVENTGELFF.

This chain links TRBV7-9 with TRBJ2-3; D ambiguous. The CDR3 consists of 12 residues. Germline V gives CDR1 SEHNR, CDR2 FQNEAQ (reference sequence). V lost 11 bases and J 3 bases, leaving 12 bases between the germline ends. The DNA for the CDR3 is TGTGCCTTAGAGCTGTTAACAGATACGCAGTATTTT. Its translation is CALELLTDTQYF. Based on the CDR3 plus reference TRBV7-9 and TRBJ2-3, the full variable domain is DTGVSQNPRHKITKRGQNVTFRCDPISEHNRLYWYRQTLGQGPEFLTYFQNEAQLEKSRLLSDRFSAERPKGSFSTLEIQRTEQGDSAMYLCALELLTDTQYFGPGTRLTVL.

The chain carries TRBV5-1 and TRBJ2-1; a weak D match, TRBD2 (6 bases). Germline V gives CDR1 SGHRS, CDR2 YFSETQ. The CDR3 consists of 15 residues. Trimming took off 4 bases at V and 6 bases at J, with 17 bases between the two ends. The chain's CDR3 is CASSPTRWQGNEQFF. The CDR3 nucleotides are TGCGCCAGCAGCCCGACTAGGTGGCAGGGCAATGAGCAGTTCTTC. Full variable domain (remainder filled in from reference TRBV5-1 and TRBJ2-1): KAGVTQTPRYLIKTRGQQVTLSCSPISGHRSVSWYQQTPGQGLQFLFEYFSETQRNKGNFPGRFSGRQFSNSRSEMNVSTLELGDSALYLCASSPTRWQGNEQFFGPGTRLTVL.

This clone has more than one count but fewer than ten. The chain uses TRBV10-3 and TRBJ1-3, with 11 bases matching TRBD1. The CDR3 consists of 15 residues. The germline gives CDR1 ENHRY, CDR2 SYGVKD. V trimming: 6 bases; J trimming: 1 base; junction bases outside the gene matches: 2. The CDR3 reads CAIRGTGGSGNTIYF. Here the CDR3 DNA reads TGTGCCATCAGAGGGACAGGGGGTTCTGGAAACACCATATATTTT.

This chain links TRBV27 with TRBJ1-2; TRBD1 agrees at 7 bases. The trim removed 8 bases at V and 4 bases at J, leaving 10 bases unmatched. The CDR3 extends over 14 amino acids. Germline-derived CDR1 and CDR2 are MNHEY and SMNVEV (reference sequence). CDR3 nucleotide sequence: TGTGCCAGCGGCAGGGGGAAATCTACCTATGGCTACACCTTC. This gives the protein CASGRGKSTYGYTF.

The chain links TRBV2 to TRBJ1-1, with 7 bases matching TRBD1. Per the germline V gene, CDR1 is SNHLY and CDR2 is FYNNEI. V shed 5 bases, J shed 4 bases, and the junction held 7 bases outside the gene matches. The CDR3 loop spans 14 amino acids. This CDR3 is CASSHRGEGTEAFF. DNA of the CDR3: TGTGCCAGCAGTCACAGGGGCGAAGGCACTGAAGCTTTCTTT.

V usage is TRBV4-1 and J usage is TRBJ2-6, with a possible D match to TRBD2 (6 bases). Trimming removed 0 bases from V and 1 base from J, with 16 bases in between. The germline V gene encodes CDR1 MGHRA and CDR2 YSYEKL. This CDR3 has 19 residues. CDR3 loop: CASSQERGTLSSGANVLTF. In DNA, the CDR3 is TGCGCCAGCAGCCAAGAACGCGGGACGTTATCTTCTGGGGCCAACGTCCTGACTTTC.

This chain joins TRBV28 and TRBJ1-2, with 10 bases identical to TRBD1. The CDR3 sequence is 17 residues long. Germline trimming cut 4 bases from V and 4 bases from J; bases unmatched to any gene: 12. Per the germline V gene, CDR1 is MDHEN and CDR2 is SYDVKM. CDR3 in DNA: TGTGCCAGCAGTTCCGGGACAGGGGTTGGGCGTTCCTATGGCTACACCTTC. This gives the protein CASSSGTGVGRSYGYTF.

The DNA of the CDR3 is TGTGCCATCAGTCCAGGCGGGAGCTCCTACGAGCAGTACTTC. Its translation is CAISPGGSSYEQYF. The V call is TRBV10-3, the J call TRBJ2-7; the match to TRBD2 covers 7 bases. In germline, CDR1 is ENHRY, CDR2 SYGVKD. This CDR3 region has 14 residues. V dropped 5 bases and J dropped 0; count of bases not matched to a gene: 4.

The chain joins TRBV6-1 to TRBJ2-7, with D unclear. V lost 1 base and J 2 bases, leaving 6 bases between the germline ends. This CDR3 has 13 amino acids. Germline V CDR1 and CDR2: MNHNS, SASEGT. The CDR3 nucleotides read TGTGCCAGCAGTGAAGTCCAGGCCTACGAGCAGTACTTC. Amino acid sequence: CASSEVQAYEQYF.

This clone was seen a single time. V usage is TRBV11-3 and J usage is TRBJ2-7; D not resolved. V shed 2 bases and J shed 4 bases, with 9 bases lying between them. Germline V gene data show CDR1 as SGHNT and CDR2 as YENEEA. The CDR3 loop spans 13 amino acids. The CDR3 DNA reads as TGTGCCAGCAGCTTAAGCGCCGATTACGAGCAGTACTTC. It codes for CASSLSADYEQYF.

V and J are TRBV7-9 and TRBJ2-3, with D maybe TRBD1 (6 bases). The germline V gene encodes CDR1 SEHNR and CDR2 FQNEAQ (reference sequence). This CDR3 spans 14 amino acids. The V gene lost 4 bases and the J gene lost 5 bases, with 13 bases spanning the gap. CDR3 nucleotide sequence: TGTGCCAGCAGCTCGGCAGGGGCAGGAGATACGCAGTATTTT. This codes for CASSSAGAGDTQYF.